The rows below give T cell receptor beta chains drawn from one sample of a study of CD8+ T cells in alopecia areata. Here immunoSEQ multiplex PCR was the method, and the copy in TCRdb shows in-frame clones only, minus some. The data contain under 250,000 clones, 50% to 60% of them singletons. The starting material was CD4+ T cells sorted from blood, obtained at week 0. The receptors stem from a human donor with alopecia areata. Both conserved end residues are part of each CDR3. A D gene is named only where the DNA matches it firmly. Clone size is not always given. Where it is, it says once, few, many or a class for expanded clones.

NA,TRBJ1-1,TRBV15,NA,TGTGCCACCAGCAGAGCCAGAAGTAACACTGAAGCTTTCTTT,CATSRARSNTEAFF
NA,TRBJ1-1,TRBV7-9,TRBD1,TGTGCCAGCAGCCCACCAGGGGGCTTGGGCGCTGAAGCTTTCTTT,CASSPPGGLGAEAFF
few,TRBJ2-1,TRBV29-1,TRBD2,TGCAGCGTTGAAGCCAGAAGCGGGGGCAACAATGAGCAGTTCTTC,CSVEARSGGNNEQFF
few,TRBJ1-1,TRBV2,NA,TGTGCCAGCAGTGAAAGGGTCCAGTTAGGCGCTGAAGCTTTCTTT,CASSERVQLGAEAFF
NA,TRBJ2-3,TRBV9,TRBD2,TGTGCCAGCAGCCTTAGCGGGAACACAGATACGCAGTATTTT,CASSLSGNTDTQYF
NA,TRBJ1-2,TRBV2,NA,TGTGCCAGCAGTAACGACTATGGCTACACCTTC,CASSNDYGYTF
NA,TRBJ2-3,TRBV9,NA,TGTGCCAGCAGCGTAGAAGGGCGCACAGATACGCAGTATTTT,CASSVEGRTDTQYF
NA,TRBJ2-7,TRBV25-1,TRBD2,TGTGCCAGCAGTGCGCCGGGACTAGCGGGAAGCGAGCAGTACTTC,CASSAPGLAGSEQYF
few,TRBJ2-3,TRBV29-1,TRBD2,TGCAGCGCCGAGGTGTATCGGGGACTAGCGGGGGGCGGTACGCAGTATTTT,CSAEVYRGLAGGGTQYF
NA,TRBJ2-2,TRBV29-1,NA,TGCAGCGTTGCAGGGGTGGGCCCCGGGGAGCTGTTTTTT,CSVAGVGPGELFF
NA,TRBJ2-7,TRBV2,NA,TGTGCCAGCACCCTTTTGGGAGCTGTCGGGGACGAGCAGTACTTC,CASTLLGAVGDEQYF
NA,TRBJ1-1,TRBV4-1,NA,TGCGCCAGCAGGCCCAGACCTTTT,CASRPRPF
NA,TRBJ1-2,TRBV9,NA,TGTGCCAGCAGCGTGGGAACTCTCTATGGCTACACCTTC,CASSVGTLYGYTF
NA,TRBJ2-4,TRBV9,TRBD1,TGTGCCAGCAGCGTAACAGGGGGCGAAAACATTCAGTACTTC,CASSVTGGENIQYF
once,TRBJ1-1,TRBV30,NA,TGTGCCTGGAGGGAATTGAGAGGCGGAGCTTTCTTT,CAWRELRGGAFF
few,TRBJ2-6,TRBV5-1,NA,TGCGCCAGCAGGTTGACGCACGGGGCCAACGTCCTGACTTTC,CASRLTHGANVLTF
NA,TRBJ1-1,TRBV30,NA,TGTGCCTGGACAATGGCGGGGACCCTATTAATGAACACTGAAGCTTTCTTT,CAWTMAGTLLMNTEAFF
few,TRBJ1-6,TRBV23-1,NA,TGCGCCAGCAGTCAAAGTAGTGCTCGGGAATTCCTCCACTTT,CASSQSSAREFLHF
NA,TRBJ2-5,TRBV5-4,NA,TGTGCCAGCAGCCCAACGGGCCATCAAGAGACCCAGTACTTC,CASSPTGHQETQYF
NA,TRBJ1-5,TRBV4-1,NA,TGCGCCAGCAGCCAAGGATGGCAGGGGAATCAGCCCCAGCATTTT,CASSQGWQGNQPQHF
NA,TRBJ1-3,TRBV6-5,NA,TGTGCCAGCAGTTACGGTGCTGGAAACACCATATATTTT,CASSYGAGNTIYF
NA,TRBJ2-1,TRBV7-2,NA,TGTGCCAGCAGCTTACAGGGGATCAGGTACCCACAGTACAATGAGCAGTTCTTC,CASSLQGIRYPQYNEQFF
NA,TRBJ1-5,TRBV27,NA,TGTGCCAGCAGTTCCGGGACAAGGGTTGAGTTCTTGGCCCAGCATTTT,CASSSGTRVEFLAQHF
few,TRBJ2-5,TRBV2,TRBD1,TGTGCCAGCAGACAGGGACAGGGCCAAGAGACCCAGTACTTC,CASRQGQGQETQYF
NA,TRBJ2-3,TRBV30,NA,TGTGCCTGGAGTAGATACACAGATACGCAGTATTTT,CAWSRYTDTQYF